Below, 14 T cell receptor beta chains from the same sample are listed, as sequenced in a study of cytomegalovirus exposure and HLA in healthy donors. Clones were sequenced by immunoSEQ multiplex PCR, and TCRdb holds only the in-frame ones, with some missing. The repertoire holds 350,000 or so clones, with roughly 89% as singletons. Material for sequencing was PBMCs. The source of these receptors is a woman younger than 35 in good health and CMV-seronegative.

V and J are TRBV2 and TRBJ2-2; 7 bases agree with TRBD1. The CDR3 contains 15 residues. The germline V gene has CDR1 SNHLY and CDR2 FYNNEI. V dropped 6 bases and J dropped 0; count of bases not matched to a gene: 4. The DNA for the CDR3 is TGTGCCAGCAGGATACAGGGGTCGAACACCGGGGAGCTGTTTTTT. Translating gives CASRIQGSNTGELFF.

The chain joins TRBV11-2 to TRBJ1-3, with no clear D. The V gene's germline CDR1 is SGHAT and CDR2 FQNNGV. V was shortened by 1 base and J by 3 bases, with 7 bases between the two germline ends. The CDR3 covers 14 residues. CDR3 nucleotides: TGTGCCAGCAGCTTAGTTATCGTTGGAAACACCATATATTTT. Translated: CASSLVIVGNTIYF.

This rearrangement joins TRBV30 to TRBJ2-7, with 11 positions matching TRBD2. This CDR3 comprises 12 residues. V lost 3 bases and J lost 7; bases outside the gene matches: 2. CDR1 is GTSNPN, CDR2 SVGIG, per germline (reference sequence). CDR3 sequence (DNA): TGTGCCTGGAGCCTAGCGGGAGGTGAGCAGTACTTC. It specifies CAWSLAGGEQYF.

The J gene is TRBJ2-3, the V gene TRBV2; TRBD2 agrees at 9 bases. The CDR3 totals 16 residues. With 5 bases clipped from V and 0 bases from J, the junction kept 6 bases outside the gene matches. CDR1 SNHLY and CDR2 FYNNEI come from the germline V gene. CDR3 nucleotide sequence: TGTGCCAGCAGTATGTATAGCGGGGGTAGCACAGATACGCAGTATTTT. It encodes CASSMYSGGSTDTQYF.

The rearrangement joins TRBV6-5 to TRBJ2-2, with 7 bases identical to TRBD1. The V segment lost 5 bases and the J segment 4 bases; nucleotides outside the gene matches: 7. The V gene's germline CDR1 is MNHEY and CDR2 SVGAGI. This CDR3 is built from 15 residues. The chain's CDR3 is CASSPRTGFTGELFF. The CDR3 DNA reads as TGTGCCAGCAGTCCCCGGACAGGCTTCACCGGGGAGCTGTTTTTT.

This chain connects TRBV14 to TRBJ2-2; 7 nucleotides line up with TRBD2. CDR3 length: 14 amino acids. With V trimmed by 4 bases and J by 4 bases, 3 bases remained unmatched. The germline gives CDR1 SGHDN, CDR2 FVKESK. The CDR3 here is CASSRGGVTGELFF. The CDR3 region has the DNA TGTGCCAGCAGCCGGGGAGGGGTCACCGGGGAGCTGTTTTTT. Together with reference TRBV14 and TRBJ2-2, the CDR3 gives the full variable domain: EAGVTQFPSHSVIEKGQTVTLRCDPISGHDNLYWYRRVMGKEIKFLLHFVKESKQDESGMPNNRFLAERTGGTYSTLKVQPAELEDSGVYFCASSRGGVTGELFFGEGSRLTVL.

Concerning this clone itself: A read error may produce the germline difference seen at one junction end. V is TRBV7-7 and J is TRBJ2-7, with D possibly being TRBD1 (7 bases). From germline, CDR1 is SSHAT and CDR2 FNYEAQ (reference sequence). This CDR3 has 13 amino acids. The CDR3 is CASSQGGSYEQYF. CDR3 DNA sequence: TGTGCTAGCAGCCAGGGGGGCTCCTACGAGCAGTACTTC.

The chain has TRBV28 and TRBJ2-5; tentatively, D is TRBD1 (6 bases). CDR3 size: 14 residues. Trimming removed 2 bases at V and 4 bases at J, with 11 bases between. Germline V gene lookup returns CDR1 MDHEN and CDR2 SYDVKM. The CDR3 reads CASSLMGAGETQYF. Here the CDR3 DNA reads TGTGCCAGCAGTTTAATGGGGGCGGGAGAGACCCAGTACTTC.

CDR3 residues: CASSQGAGTGELFF. CDR3 DNA: TGCGCCAGCAGCCAAGGCGCGGGGACCGGGGAGCTGTTTTTT. The chain links TRBV4-1 to TRBJ2-2; D possibly corresponds to TRBD2 (6 bases). The CDR3 spans 14 residues. Trimming removed 1 base at V and 5 bases at J, with 8 bases between. Germline V CDR1 and CDR2: MGHRA, YSYEKL.

J is TRBJ1-2 and V is TRBV15; D may be TRBD1 (5 bases). Germline assignment: CDR1 LNHNV and CDR2 YYDKDF (reference sequence). The CDR3 covers 17 residues. The germline V and J ends were trimmed by 0 bases and 0 bases, with 14 bases remaining between them. As DNA, the CDR3 is TGTGCCACCAGCAGAGACAGCCCAGGGACTTCTAACTATGGCTACACCTTC. It encodes CATSRDSPGTSNYGYTF. Together with reference TRBV15 and TRBJ1-2, the CDR3 gives the full variable domain: DAMVIQNPRYQVTQFGKPVTLSCSQTLNHNVMYWYQQKSSQAPKLLFHYYDKDFNNEADTPDNFQSRRPNTSFCFLDIRSPGLGDTAMYLCATSRDSPGTSNYGYTFGSGTRLTVV.

The chain combines TRBV6-5 with TRBJ2-5; 11 nucleotides agree with TRBD2. This CDR3 is built from 14 residues. Germline lookup yields CDR1 MNHEY and CDR2 SVGAGI. The V and J ends lost 6 bases and 4 bases, in that order; junction bases with no gene match: 4. In nucleotides, the CDR3 is TGTGCCAGCAGCCTCACTAGCGGGAGAGAGACCCAGTACTTC. Translating it yields CASSLTSGRETQYF.

The chain joins TRBV6-5 to TRBJ2-1, with 7 bases identical to TRBD2. Germline CDR1 reads MNHEY; CDR2 reads SVGAGI. The trim removed 6 bases at V and 8 bases at J, leaving 13 bases unmatched. The length of the CDR3 is 15 residues. The CDR3 nucleotides are TGTGCCAGCAGATTACGGGCAGGGAGGGGCGATGAGCAGTTCTTC. It encodes CASRLRAGRGDEQFF.

The V call is TRBV27, the J call TRBJ2-1; the match to TRBD2 covers 10 bases. This CDR3 is built from 15 residues. Germline CDR1 MNHEY, CDR2 SMNVEV (reference sequence). Trimming took 5 bases from V and 5 from J; bases not matched to a gene: 6. The CDR3 region is CASSPRLAGNNEQFF. The CDR3 nucleotides read TGTGCCAGCAGTCCTAGACTAGCGGGTAACAATGAGCAGTTCTTC.

The chain links TRBV5-6 to TRBJ1-5, with a weak D call TRBD1 (5 bases). V was shortened by 4 bases and J by 7 bases, with 9 bases between the two germline ends. The CDR3 covers 12 residues. Per germline, CDR1 SGHDT and CDR2 YYEEEE. CDR3 DNA: TGTGCCAGCAGCCCGTGGGGCCAGCCCCAGCATTTT. This encodes CASSPWGQPQHF.